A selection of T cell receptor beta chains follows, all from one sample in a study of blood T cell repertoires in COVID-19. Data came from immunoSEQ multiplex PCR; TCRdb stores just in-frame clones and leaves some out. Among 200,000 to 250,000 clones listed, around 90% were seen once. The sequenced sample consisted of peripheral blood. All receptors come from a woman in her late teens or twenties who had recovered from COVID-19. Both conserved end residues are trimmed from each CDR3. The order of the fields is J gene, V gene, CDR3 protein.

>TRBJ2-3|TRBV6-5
ASSYEGSDTDTQY
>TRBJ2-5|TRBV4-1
ASSQGRGDPSQETQY
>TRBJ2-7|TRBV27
ASRRPGQGLEQY
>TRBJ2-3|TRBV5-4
ASSLREGSDTQY
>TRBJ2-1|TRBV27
ASRTSGSYEQF
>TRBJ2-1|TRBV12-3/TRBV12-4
ASRGSEQF
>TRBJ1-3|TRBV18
ASSRPFTPLGNTIY
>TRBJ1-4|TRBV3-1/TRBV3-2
ASSQTGTEEKLF
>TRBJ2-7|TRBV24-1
ATSDSGIEQY
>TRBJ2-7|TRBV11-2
ASSLPGIYEQY
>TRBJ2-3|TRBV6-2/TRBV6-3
ASSTQRQGGTDTQY
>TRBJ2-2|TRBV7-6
ASSLGGAGELF
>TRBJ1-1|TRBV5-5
ASSSNLDSEAF
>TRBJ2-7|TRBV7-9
ASSFLAGGSGEQY
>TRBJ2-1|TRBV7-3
ASSLSSGSSNEQF
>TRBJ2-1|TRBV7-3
ASSHGTSGSNEQF
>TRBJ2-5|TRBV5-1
ASSPGLAGVTGVELQETQY
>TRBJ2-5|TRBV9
ASSVEGAGETQY
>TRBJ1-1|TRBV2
ASRATGIPEAF
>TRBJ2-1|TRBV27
ASSRTSGRINEQF
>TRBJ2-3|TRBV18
ASSRTSATDTQY
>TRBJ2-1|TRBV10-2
ASVQGGTYNEQF
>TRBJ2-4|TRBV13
ASSPGGVVQAKNIQY
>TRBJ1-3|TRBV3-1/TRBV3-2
ASSHSGNTIY
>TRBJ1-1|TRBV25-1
ASGVLNTEAF
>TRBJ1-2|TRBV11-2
ASSLDSTGGLGGYT
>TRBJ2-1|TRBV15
ATSREPLAGENEQF
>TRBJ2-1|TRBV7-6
ASSLVVTSGSIPYNEQF
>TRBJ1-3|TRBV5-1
ASSPGGQLSGNTIY
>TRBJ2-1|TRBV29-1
SATTSPNEQF
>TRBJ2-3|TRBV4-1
ASSLELAAPTDTQY
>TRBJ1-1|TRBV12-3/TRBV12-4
ASSRGGTEAF
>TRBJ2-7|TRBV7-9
ASSLVGGRAYEQY
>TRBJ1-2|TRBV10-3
AISEGTPANYGYT
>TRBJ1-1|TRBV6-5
ASSYGQGNTEAF
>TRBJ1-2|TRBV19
ASNEWEGVSNYGYT
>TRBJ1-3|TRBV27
ASSLSYPYPGTYSGNTIY
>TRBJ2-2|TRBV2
ASSDRRSNTGELF
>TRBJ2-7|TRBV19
ASSVRDRIYEQY
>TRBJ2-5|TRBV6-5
ASRTGRYQETQY
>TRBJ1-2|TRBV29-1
SARDRENYGYT
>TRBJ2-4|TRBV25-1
ASSEWGDLAKNIQY
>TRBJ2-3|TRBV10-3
AILAGRTDTQY
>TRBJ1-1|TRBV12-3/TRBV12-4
ASSFGPRAF
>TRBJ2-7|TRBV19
ASSRDRDRSYEQY
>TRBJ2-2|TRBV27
ASSPKPPLSTGELF
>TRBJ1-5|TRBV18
ASSPREQGNQPQH
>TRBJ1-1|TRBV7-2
ASSFLGTITEAF
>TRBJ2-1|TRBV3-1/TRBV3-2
ASSLSGTPYNEQF
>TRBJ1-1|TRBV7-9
ASSLGSGEAF
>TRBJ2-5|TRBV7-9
ASTPSRGKQETQY
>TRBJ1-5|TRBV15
ATSQGSNQPQH
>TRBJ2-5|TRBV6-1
ASSEGGRLVMGQETQY